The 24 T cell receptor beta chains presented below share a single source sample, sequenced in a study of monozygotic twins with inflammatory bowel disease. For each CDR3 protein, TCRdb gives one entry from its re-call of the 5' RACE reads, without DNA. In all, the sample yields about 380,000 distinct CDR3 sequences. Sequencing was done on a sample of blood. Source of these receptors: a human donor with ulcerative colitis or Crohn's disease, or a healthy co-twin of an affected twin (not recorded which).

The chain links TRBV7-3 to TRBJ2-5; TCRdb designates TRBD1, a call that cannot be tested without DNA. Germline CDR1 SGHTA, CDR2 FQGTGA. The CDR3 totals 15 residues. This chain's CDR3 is CASSWKYRGEETQYF.

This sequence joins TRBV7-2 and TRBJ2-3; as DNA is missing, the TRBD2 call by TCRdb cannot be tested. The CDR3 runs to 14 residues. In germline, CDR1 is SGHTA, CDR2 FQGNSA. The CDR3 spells CASSLLAAKDTQYF.

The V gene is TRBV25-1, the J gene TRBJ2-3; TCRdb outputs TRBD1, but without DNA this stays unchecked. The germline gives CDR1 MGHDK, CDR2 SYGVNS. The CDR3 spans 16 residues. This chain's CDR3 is CASSDPDRLYPDTQYF.

CDR3 region: CASRDGGRSYEQYF. The V and J genes are TRBV6-2 or TRBV6-3 and TRBJ2-7. The CDR3 extends over 14 amino acids. Germline V gene sequence: CDR1 MNHEY, CDR2 SVGEGT.

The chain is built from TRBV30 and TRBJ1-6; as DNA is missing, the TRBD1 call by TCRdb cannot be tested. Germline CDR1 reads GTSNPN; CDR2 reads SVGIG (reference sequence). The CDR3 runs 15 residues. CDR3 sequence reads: CAWSRDRFYNSPLHF.

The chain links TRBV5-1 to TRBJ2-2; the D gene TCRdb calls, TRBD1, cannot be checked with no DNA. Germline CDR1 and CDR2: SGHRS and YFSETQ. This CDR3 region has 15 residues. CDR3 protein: CASSLSNPATGELFF.

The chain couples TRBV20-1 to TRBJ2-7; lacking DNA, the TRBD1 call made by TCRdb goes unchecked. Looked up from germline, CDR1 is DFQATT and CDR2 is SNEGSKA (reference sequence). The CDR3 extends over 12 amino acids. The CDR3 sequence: CSASQQGIEQYF.

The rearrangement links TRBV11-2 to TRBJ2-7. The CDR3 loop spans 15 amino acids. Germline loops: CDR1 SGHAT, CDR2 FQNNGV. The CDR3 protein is CASSLMIGSSYEQYF.

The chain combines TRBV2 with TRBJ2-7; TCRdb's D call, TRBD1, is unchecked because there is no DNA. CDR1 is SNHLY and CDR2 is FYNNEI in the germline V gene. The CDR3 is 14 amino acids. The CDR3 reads CASSQDRGLDEQYF.

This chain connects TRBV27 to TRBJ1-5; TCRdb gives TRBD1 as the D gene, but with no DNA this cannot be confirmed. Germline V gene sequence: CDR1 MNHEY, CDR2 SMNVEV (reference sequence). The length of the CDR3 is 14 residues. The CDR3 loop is CASSLRGANQPQHF.

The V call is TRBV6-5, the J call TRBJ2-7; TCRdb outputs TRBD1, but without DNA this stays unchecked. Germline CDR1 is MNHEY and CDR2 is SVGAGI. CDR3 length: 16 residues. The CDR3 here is CASSYSTGQFEYEQYF.

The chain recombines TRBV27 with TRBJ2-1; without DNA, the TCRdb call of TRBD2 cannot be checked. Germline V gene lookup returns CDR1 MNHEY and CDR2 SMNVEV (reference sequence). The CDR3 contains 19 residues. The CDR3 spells CASTLSGTSGAGGYNEQFF.

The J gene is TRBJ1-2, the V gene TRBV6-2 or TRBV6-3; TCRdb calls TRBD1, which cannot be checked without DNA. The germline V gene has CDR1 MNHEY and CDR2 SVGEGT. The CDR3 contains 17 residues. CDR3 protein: CASSYPPGEFEDYGYTF.

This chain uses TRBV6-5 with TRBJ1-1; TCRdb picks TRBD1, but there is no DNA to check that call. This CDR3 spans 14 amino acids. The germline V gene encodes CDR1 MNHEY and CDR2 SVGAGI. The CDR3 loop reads CASSYSGTGPEAFF.

This CDR3 is CASSLVSSRSGNTIYF. V usage is TRBV5-1 and J usage is TRBJ1-3. CDR3 length equals 16 residues. Germline values: CDR1 SGHRS, CDR2 YFSETQ.

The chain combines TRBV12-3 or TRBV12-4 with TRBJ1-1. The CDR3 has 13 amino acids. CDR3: CASSLAETDEAFF.

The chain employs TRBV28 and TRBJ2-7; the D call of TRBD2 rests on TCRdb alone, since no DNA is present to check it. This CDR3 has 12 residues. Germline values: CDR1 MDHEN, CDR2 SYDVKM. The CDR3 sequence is CASSFSPGGKYF.

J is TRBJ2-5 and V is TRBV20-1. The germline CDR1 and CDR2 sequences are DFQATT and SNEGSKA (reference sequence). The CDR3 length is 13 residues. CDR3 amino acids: CSALNRDQETQYF.

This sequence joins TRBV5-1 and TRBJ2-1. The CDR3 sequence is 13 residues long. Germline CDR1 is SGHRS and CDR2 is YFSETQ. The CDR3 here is CASSWRGYNEQFF.

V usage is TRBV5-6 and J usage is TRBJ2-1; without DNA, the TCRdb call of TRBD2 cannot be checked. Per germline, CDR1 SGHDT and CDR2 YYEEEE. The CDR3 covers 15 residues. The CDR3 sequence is CASSSLAGVYNEQFF.

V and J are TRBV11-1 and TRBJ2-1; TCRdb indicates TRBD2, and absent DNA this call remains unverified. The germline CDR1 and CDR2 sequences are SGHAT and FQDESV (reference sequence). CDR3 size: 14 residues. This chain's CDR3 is CASSLDAGGREQFF.

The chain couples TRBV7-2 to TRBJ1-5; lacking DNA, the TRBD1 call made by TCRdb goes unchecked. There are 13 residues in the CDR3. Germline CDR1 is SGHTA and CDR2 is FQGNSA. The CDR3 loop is CASSLEGEQPQHF.

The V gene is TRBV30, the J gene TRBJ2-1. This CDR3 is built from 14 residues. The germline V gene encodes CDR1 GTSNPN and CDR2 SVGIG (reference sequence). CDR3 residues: CAWRRGTPYNEQFF.

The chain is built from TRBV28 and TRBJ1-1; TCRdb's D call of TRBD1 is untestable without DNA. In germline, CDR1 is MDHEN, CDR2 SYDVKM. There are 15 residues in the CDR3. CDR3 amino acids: CASSVPGRGDTEAFF.